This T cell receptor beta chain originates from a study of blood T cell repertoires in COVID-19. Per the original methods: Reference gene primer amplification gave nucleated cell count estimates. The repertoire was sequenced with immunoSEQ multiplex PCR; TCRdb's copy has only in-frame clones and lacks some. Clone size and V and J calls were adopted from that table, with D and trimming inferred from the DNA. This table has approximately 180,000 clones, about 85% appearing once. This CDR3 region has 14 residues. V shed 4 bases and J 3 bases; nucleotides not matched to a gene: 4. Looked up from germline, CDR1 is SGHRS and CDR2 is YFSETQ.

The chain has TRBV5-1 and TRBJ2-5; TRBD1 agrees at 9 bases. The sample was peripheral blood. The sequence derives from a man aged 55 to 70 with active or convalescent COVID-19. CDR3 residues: CASSRQGDEETQYF. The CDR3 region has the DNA TGCGCCAGCAGCCGACAGGGGGACGAAGAGACCCAGTACTTC.